A selection of T cell receptor beta chains follows, all from one sample in a study of blood T cell repertoires in COVID-19. Sequencing used immunoSEQ multiplex PCR; TCRdb keeps in-frame clones, though not all of them. The data contain 65,000 to 90,000 clones, about nine tenths of them singletons. Sequenced input: peripheral blood. Receptors were obtained from a woman of 80 years or more with acute or convalescent COVID-19. Each CDR3 is given with its conserved first and last residue. D genes are given only for firm matches. Clone size is not always given. Where it is, it says once, few, many or a class for expanded clones.

d_call	j_call	clone_size	v_call	cdr3_aa	cdr3_nt
NA	TRBJ2-1	NA	TRBV30	CAWSVDYLSYNEQFF	TGTGCCTGGAGTGTAGACTACCTCTCCTACAATGAGCAGTTCTTC
NA	TRBJ1-2	NA	TRBV25-1	CASRRDTGGYTF	TGTGCCAGCAGGAGGGACACCGGCGGCTACACCTTC
TRBD2	TRBJ2-3	few	TRBV7-9	CASSLAERTDTQYF	TGTGCCAGCAGTCTAGCGGAGCGCACAGATACGCAGTATTTT
NA	TRBJ1-6	NA	TRBV18	CASSPSARSSYNSPLHF	TGTGCCAGCTCACCATCTGCGCGAAGCTCCTATAATTCACCCCTCCACTTT
NA	TRBJ1-1	NA	TRBV18	CASSLRQASMNTEAFF	TGTGCCAGCTCACTGCGACAGGCTTCGATGAACACTGAAGCTTTCTTT
TRBD2	TRBJ2-2	NA	TRBV9	CASSMGLAGGNTGELFF	TGTGCCAGCAGCATGGGACTAGCGGGGGGAAACACCGGGGAGCTGTTTTTT
TRBD1	TRBJ1-5	once	TRBV6-5	CASGTANQPQHF	TGTGCCAGTGGGACAGCAAATCAGCCCCAGCATTTT
NA	TRBJ1-2	NA	TRBV7-8	CASSSRQTNYGYTF	TGTGCCAGCAGCTCCCGACAGACTAACTATGGCTACACCTTC
TRBD1	TRBJ2-7	NA	TRBV30	CAWSGDSYEQYF	TGTGCCTGGAGTGGGGACAGCTACGAGCAGTACTTC
TRBD1	TRBJ2-1	NA	TRBV6-2/TRBV6-3	CASSSDRGHVEQFF	TGTGCCAGCAGCTCTGACAGGGGGCATGTTGAGCAGTTCTTC
TRBD2	TRBJ2-7	NA	TRBV30	CAWSTSGSSYEQYF	TGTGCCTGGAGTACTAGCGGGAGCTCCTACGAGCAGTACTTC